The 19 T cell receptor beta chains reported below all come from one sample, sequenced in a study of cytomegalovirus exposure and HLA in healthy donors. The PCR had 60 Vbeta and 13 Jbeta primers. The table came from immunoSEQ multiplex PCR; TCRdb's copy has only in-frame clones and leaves some out. The table shows 60,000 to 65,000 clones, with over 60% occurring only once. The sequenced material came from PBMCs. The receptor source for this set is a man aged 45-65 years in good health and CMV-seropositive.

The chain is built from TRBV6-1 and TRBJ2-7, with a weak D call TRBD2 (6 bases). V was pared by 2 bases and J by 3 bases, with 14 bases between. Germline loops: CDR1 MNHNS, CDR2 SASEGT. This CDR3 comprises 15 residues. This CDR3 is CASSESGGAHYEQYF. The CDR3 DNA reads as TGTGCCAGCAGTGAAAGTGGCGGGGCTCACTACGAGCAGTACTTC.

The V call is TRBV11-2, the J call TRBJ2-1; D is perhaps TRBD2 (7 bases). V was cut by 2 bases and J by 4 bases, with 12 bases left in between. The CDR3 is 15 residues long. Germline CDR1 is SGHAT and CDR2 is FQNNGV. CDR3 nucleotide sequence: TGTGCCAGCAGCTTAAGGGGGAGGGGGTACAATGAGCAGTTCTTC. Protein sequence: CASSLRGRGYNEQFF.

There are a few counts of this clone. The chain links TRBV4-2 to TRBJ2-1; 10 bases line up with TRBD2. After removal of 6 bases from V and 6 bases from J, the junction contained 8 bases not matched to a gene. Germline values: CDR1 LGHNA, CDR2 YNFKEQ. This CDR3 has 15 residues. CDR3 sequence (DNA): TGTGCCAGCAGTCAAATGGGGACTAGCGCCAATGAGCAGTTCTTC. The encoded protein is CASSQMGTSANEQFF.

The rearrangement links TRBV28 to TRBJ2-7; 8 bases align to TRBD2. Germline CDR1 and CDR2: MDHEN and SYDVKM. This CDR3 region has 14 residues. V shed 7 bases, J shed 4 bases, and the junction held 9 bases outside the gene matches. CDR3 nucleotides: TGTGCCAGCACCTTAGGCGGGAGGAGGTACGAGCAGTACTTC. Encoded protein: CASTLGGRRYEQYF.

V usage is TRBV25-1 and J usage is TRBJ2-7; D might be TRBD1 (6 bases). V was trimmed by 9 bases and J by 5 bases, leaving 14 bases between them. Looked up from germline, CDR1 is MGHDK and CDR2 is SYGVNS. CDR3 length: 12 residues. This chain's CDR3 is CASGQLWDEQYF. As DNA, the CDR3 is TGTGCCAGTGGACAGCTTTGGGACGAGCAGTACTTC.

The chain carries TRBV6-6 and TRBJ1-1, with TRBD1 as a possible D gene (5 bases). Germline CDR1 MNHNY, CDR2 SVGAGI (reference sequence). The CDR3 runs to 14 residues. Trimming removed 5 bases at V and 10 bases at J, with 20 bases between. This chain's CDR3 is CASSPPVGGGVAFF. Written as DNA, the CDR3 is TGTGCCAGCAGTCCCCCGGTGGGAGGAGGGGTAGCTTTCTTT.

Comments on this clone: This sample includes further DNA sequences coding for the same CDR3. The gene calls are TRBV7-6 and TRBJ2-5, with D tentatively TRBD1 (5 bases). The germline CDR1 and CDR2 sequences are SGHVS and FNYEAQ. Trimming cost V 5 bases and J 5 bases, with 18 bases left between them. The CDR3 runs to 15 residues. CDR3 in amino acids: CASSAVQGLGETQYF. In DNA, the CDR3 is TGTGCCAGCAGCGCCGTTCAGGGATTGGGGGAGACCCAGTACTTC.

This sequence joins TRBV2 and TRBJ2-7, with D perhaps matching TRBD2 (6 bases). The V gene's germline CDR1 is SNHLY and CDR2 FYNNEI. The CDR3 covers 12 residues. With 10 bases removed from V and 2 bases from J, the gap between germline ends came to 12 bases. The CDR3 is CATEGLAYEQYF. DNA for the CDR3: TGTGCCACTGAGGGACTGGCCTACGAGCAGTACTTC.

This sequence joins TRBV7-6 and TRBJ2-7; D unclear. The V and J ends lost 1 base and 0 bases respectively, with 7 bases between them. The CDR3 has 14 residues. Germline V gene lookup returns CDR1 SGHVS and CDR2 FNYEAQ. CDR3 amino acids: CASSLGQDSYEQYF. The CDR3, as DNA: TGTGCCAGCAGCTTAGGGCAGGACTCCTACGAGCAGTACTTC.

The gene calls are TRBV6-4 and TRBJ2-3; 11 positions match TRBD2. Germline V gives CDR1 MRHNA, CDR2 SNTAGT. Trimming at V came to 0 bases and at J to 1 base, leaving 0 bases not matched to a gene. This CDR3 is built from 16 residues. CDR3 protein: CASSDSTSGGTDTQYF. The CDR3 DNA follows: TGTGCCAGCAGTGACTCGACTAGCGGGGGCACAGATACGCAGTATTTT.

This rearrangement joins TRBV7-2 to TRBJ2-1; D might be TRBD2 (7 bases). CDR3 length equals 14 residues. V was trimmed by 8 bases and J by 9 bases, leaving 20 bases between them. The germline CDR1 and CDR2 sequences are SGHTA and FQGNSA. The CDR3 loop reads CASEGGERGVEQFF. As DNA, the CDR3 is TGTGCCAGCGAAGGGGGGGAACGTGGGGTTGAGCAGTTCTTC.

This clone appeared once. The chain joins TRBV5-1 to TRBJ2-3; D remains unclear. CDR1 and CDR2 from the germline V gene are SGHRS and YFSETQ. Trimming cost V 3 bases and J 2 bases, with 10 bases left between them. The CDR3 consists of 14 residues. This chain's CDR3 is CASSSAGYTDTQYF. The CDR3 nucleotides are TGCGCCAGCAGCTCGGCAGGTTACACAGATACGCAGTATTTT.

In this sample, this clone turned up once. Here the CDR3 DNA reads TGTGCCAGCAGCCCAATCCCGGACAGGGTGAACACTGAAGCTTTCTTT. This gives the protein CASSPIPDRVNTEAFF. The chain links TRBV7-9 to TRBJ1-1, with 8 bases matching TRBD1. CDR3 size: 16 residues. The germline CDR1 and CDR2 sequences are SEHNR and FQNEAQ (reference sequence). J lost 0 bases, V lost 5 bases, and 8 bases had no gene match.

The chain couples TRBV7-3 to TRBJ2-3, with 9 bases lining up with TRBD2. The germline V gene encodes CDR1 SGHTA and CDR2 FQGTGA. The CDR3 totals 16 residues. J was trimmed by 3 bases and V by 5 bases; bases with no gene match: 9. CDR3 DNA: TGTGCCAGCAGCGGAGAGGCGGGAGGGCAGACAGATACGCAGTATTTT. This encodes CASSGEAGGQTDTQYF. The whole variable domain, filled in from reference TRBV7-3 and TRBJ2-3, reads GAGVSQTPSNKVTEKGKYVELRCDPISGHTALYWYRQSLGQGPEFLIYFQGTGAADDSGLPNDRFFAVRPEGSVSTLKIQRTERGDSAVYLCASSGEAGGQTDTQYFGPGTRLTVL.

The chain employs TRBV5-1 and TRBJ2-5; 11 nucleotides agree with TRBD2. The V gene's germline CDR1 is SGHRS and CDR2 YFSETQ. The CDR3 runs to 16 residues. The J segment lost 4 bases and the V segment lost 3 bases, leaving 8 bases of the junction unmatched. CDR3 sequence: CASSYVTSGRSETQYF. The CDR3 bases are TGCGCCAGCAGCTATGTTACTAGCGGGAGATCAGAGACCCAGTACTTC.

The gene calls are TRBV18 and TRBJ2-3; D may be TRBD2 (6 bases). The V gene lost 2 bases and the J gene lost 1 base, with 34 bases spanning the gap. There are 23 residues in the CDR3. Germline V gene sequence: CDR1 KGHSH, CDR2 LQKENI. The CDR3 here is CASSPATPKGLARHLNRTDTQYF. DNA of the CDR3: TGTGCCAGCTCACCAGCTACACCTAAGGGGCTAGCGAGGCACCTTAACCGCACAGATACGCAGTATTTT.

The V gene is TRBV15, the J gene TRBJ1-2; D uncertain. V was pared by 4 bases and J by 4 bases, with 10 bases between. Germline V gene sequence: CDR1 LNHNV, CDR2 YYDKDF (reference sequence). The CDR3 sequence is 13 residues long. The CDR3 DNA reads TGTGCCACCAGCACAACAGCTGTCTATGGCTACACCTTC. It specifies CATSTTAVYGYTF.

This chain connects TRBV30 to TRBJ2-1, with D perhaps TRBD1 (6 bases). The CDR3 is 11 residues long. Germline V gene sequence: CDR1 GTSNPN, CDR2 SVGIG (reference sequence). V gave up 8 bases and J gave up 7 bases, with 12 bases separating them. The CDR3 DNA is TGTGCCCGACGAAGGGGGAATGAGCAGTTCTTC. It is translated as CARRRGNEQFF. Together with reference TRBV30 and TRBJ2-1, the CDR3 gives the full variable domain: SQTIHQWPATLVQPVGSPLSLECTVEGTSNPNLYWYRQAAGRGLQLLFYSVGIGQISSEVPQNLSASRPQDRQFILSSKKLLLSDSGFYLCARRRGNEQFFGPGTRLTVL.

This chain links TRBV5-4 with TRBJ1-1; the D is unclear. Germline V lookup: CDR1 SGHNT, CDR2 YYREEE (reference sequence). The CDR3 has 17 amino acids. Trimming pared 4 bases from V and 1 base from J, leaving 20 bases between. CDR3 DNA: TGTGCCAGCAGCCCTGGAATGAGCGCCTTTTCGAACACTGAAGCTTTCTTT. Protein: CASSPGMSAFSNTEAFF.